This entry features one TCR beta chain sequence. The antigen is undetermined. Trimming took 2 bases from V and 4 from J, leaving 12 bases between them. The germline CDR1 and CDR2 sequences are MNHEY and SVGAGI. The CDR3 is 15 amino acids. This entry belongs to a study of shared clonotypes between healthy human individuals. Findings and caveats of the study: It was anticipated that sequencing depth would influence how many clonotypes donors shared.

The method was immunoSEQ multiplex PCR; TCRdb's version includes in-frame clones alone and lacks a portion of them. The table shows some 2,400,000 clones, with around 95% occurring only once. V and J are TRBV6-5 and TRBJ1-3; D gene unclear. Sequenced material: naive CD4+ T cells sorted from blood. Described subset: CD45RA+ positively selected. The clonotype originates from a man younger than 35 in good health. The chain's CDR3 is CASSYGPGGGNTIYF. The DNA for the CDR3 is TGTGCCAGCAGTTACGGGCCCGGAGGCGGAAACACCATATATTTT.